These 25 T cell receptor beta chains were all obtained from the same sample, sequenced in a study of T cell clones after liver transplantation. Only in-frame clones appear in the TCRdb table, and some are missing; sequencing was by immunoSEQ multiplex PCR. The table shows about 75,000 clones, with 84% occurring only once. Sequenced material: CD4+ T cells from blood, taken 48 months after liver transplant. Source of these receptors: a human patient who received a liver transplant. A subset of T cells may come from the graft donor.

The gene calls are TRBV21-1 and TRBJ1-2; no check of the table's D call, TRBD1, against the DNA was made. TRBV21-1 is classified as a pseudogene. The CDR3 is 13 residues long. The CDR3 is CASSKAGVDGYTF. As DNA, the CDR3 is TGTGCCAGCAGCAAGGCAGGGGTGGATGGCTACACCTTC.

The chain carries TRBV29-1 and TRBJ2-3, with TRBD2 matching over 8 bases. Trimming took 7 bases from V and 6 from J; bases not matched to a gene: 9. Germline V lookup: CDR1 SQVTM, CDR2 ANQGSEA. This CDR3 is built from 13 residues. CDR3 sequence reads: CSGVPGGRDTQYF. The CDR3 nucleotides are TGCAGCGGTGTGCCGGGGGGGAGGGATACGCAGTATTTT.

V usage is TRBV27 and J usage is TRBJ1-5; 7 bases map to TRBD1. Germline V gene data show CDR1 as MNHEY and CDR2 as SMNVEV (reference sequence). The CDR3 covers 15 residues. Trimming at V came to 5 bases and at J to 5 bases, leaving 9 bases not matched to a gene. The CDR3 sequence is CASSPLTGVDQPQHF. Written as DNA, the CDR3 is TGTGCCAGCAGTCCACTCACAGGGGTGGATCAGCCCCAGCATTTT.

V usage is TRBV5-1 and J usage is TRBJ1-1, with a weak D call TRBD1 (5 bases). Trimming took off 3 bases at V and 1 base at J, with 10 bases between the two ends. Germline CDR1 reads SGHRS; CDR2 reads YFSETQ. The CDR3 covers 14 residues. In DNA form, the CDR3 reads TGCGCCAGCAGCTGGGACGGGGGGAACACTGAAGCTTTCTTT. Amino acid sequence: CASSWDGGNTEAFF. The full variable domain, completed using reference TRBV5-1 and TRBJ1-1, is KAGVTQTPRYLIKTRGQQVTLSCSPISGHRSVSWYQQTPGQGLQFLFEYFSETQRNKGNFPGRFSGRQFSNSRSEMNVSTLELGDSALYLCASSWDGGNTEAFFGQGTRLTVV.

The chain recombines TRBV5-1 with TRBJ2-1, with D possibly being TRBD1 or TRBD2 (6 bases each). This CDR3 contains 22 residues. Trimming left V 4 bases short and J 4 bases short, with 36 bases between. Looked up from germline, CDR1 is SGHRS and CDR2 is YFSETQ. CDR3 in amino acids: CASSPLAAPGARLSGLYNEQFF. The CDR3 bases are TGCGCCAGCAGCCCCCTTGCGGCGCCGGGGGCCCGACTTAGCGGCCTTTACAATGAGCAGTTCTTC. Filled out from reference TRBV5-1 and TRBJ2-1, the complete variable domain reads KAGVTQTPRYLIKTRGQQVTLSCSPISGHRSVSWYQQTPGQGLQFLFEYFSETQRNKGNFPGRFSGRQFSNSRSEMNVSTLELGDSALYLCASSPLAAPGARLSGLYNEQFFGPGTRLTVL.

This clone came up a few times. This chain uses TRBV18 with TRBJ2-7; no definite D call. With 4 bases removed from V and 3 bases from J, the gap between germline ends came to 10 bases. Looked up from germline, CDR1 is KGHSH and CDR2 is LQKENI. The CDR3 has 13 amino acids. The CDR3 reads CASSQARYYEQYF. In DNA, the CDR3 is TGTGCCAGCTCACAGGCCCGCTACTACGAGCAGTACTTC.

This rearrangement joins TRBV7-8 to TRBJ2-1; 7 bases are shared with TRBD2. The V gene end was trimmed by 4 bases and the J gene end by 0 bases; junction bases not matched to a gene: 15. The CDR3 length is 19 residues. Germline values: CDR1 SGHVS, CDR2 FQNEAQ. CDR3 in DNA: TGTGCCAGCAGCTCGGAGCGGGAACCTGGCCCGAGCTCCTACAATGAGCAGTTCTTC. This gives the protein CASSSEREPGPSSYNEQFF.

This chain connects TRBV7-2 to TRBJ1-2; TRBD1 is a possible D gene (6 bases). Germline CDR1 and CDR2: SGHTA and FQGNSA. Trimming removed 3 bases from V and 2 bases from J, with 19 bases in between. The CDR3 consists of 17 residues. CDR3 DNA: TGTGCCAGCAGCTTGCCTATTGGGGGCACTAGGAACTATGGCTACACCTTC. It codes for CASSLPIGGTRNYGYTF.

This chain links TRBV6-1 with TRBJ2-3, with D perhaps matching TRBD2 (5 bases). The V end was cut by 8 bases, the J end by 6 bases, with 12 bases between. Germline V lookup: CDR1 MNHNS, CDR2 SASEGT. CDR3 size: 12 residues. CDR3 loop: CASGRGSDTQYF. CDR3 nucleotides: TGTGCCAGCGGCCGGGGTTCCGATACGCAGTATTTT.

This chain joins TRBV6-6 and TRBJ2-7; TRBD2 matches 9 bases. Per the germline V gene, CDR1 is MNHNY and CDR2 is SVGAGI (reference sequence). The CDR3 covers 13 residues. V trimming: 8 bases; J trimming: 6 bases; junction bases outside the gene matches: 8. The CDR3 region has the DNA TGTGCCAGCGGTGGGCTAGCGGGATCCGAGCAGTACTTC. This encodes CASGGLAGSEQYF.

The chain uses TRBV5-1 and TRBJ2-2; 8 bases are shared with TRBD1. Germline assignment: CDR1 SGHRS and CDR2 YFSETQ. The CDR3 extends over 17 amino acids. Trimming took 4 bases from V and 5 from J; bases not matched to a gene: 13. In nucleotides, the CDR3 is TGCGCCAGCAGCAAATCCGGGACAGGAGATGTGACCGGGGAGCTGTTTTTT. Translation gives CASSKSGTGDVTGELFF.

V is TRBV5-1 and J is TRBJ1-1; perhaps TRBD1 as D (5 bases). The ends were cut back, 4 bases at V and 4 bases at J, with 17 bases in the middle. The CDR3 is 15 residues long. The V gene's germline CDR1 is SGHRS and CDR2 YFSETQ. The DNA for the CDR3 is TGCGCCAGCAGCACACTCCCGGGGGGTCGCACTGAAGCTTTCTTT. Translated: CASSTLPGGRTEAFF.

The genes are TRBV11-2 and TRBJ2-2, with D unclear. CDR3 size: 16 residues. Trimming pared 5 bases from V and 7 bases from J, leaving 20 bases between. Germline values: CDR1 SGHAT, CDR2 FQNNGV. CDR3 in amino acids: CASSLPPGLGSGELFF. In DNA, the CDR3 is TGTGCCAGCAGCCTCCCCCCCGGGTTAGGTAGCGGGGAGCTGTTTTTT.

The V call is TRBV7-2, the J call TRBJ2-5; D might be TRBD1 or TRBD2, each matching 5 bases. CDR3 length: 14 amino acids. The V gene's germline CDR1 is SGHTA and CDR2 FQGNSA. The V and J ends lost 5 bases and 1 base respectively, with 11 bases between them. CDR3 protein: CASSRMGVQETQYF. The CDR3 DNA is TGTGCCAGCAGCAGAATGGGGGTCCAAGAGACCCAGTACTTC.

CDR3 in amino acids: CASTDYGTVEDTQYF. In DNA, the CDR3 is TGTGCCAGCACCGATTACGGGACCGTTGAAGATACGCAGTATTTT. This chain connects TRBV6-6 to TRBJ2-3; D may be TRBD1 or TRBD2 (5 bases each). V lost 7 bases to trimming and J lost 5 bases, with 19 bases between them. CDR1 and CDR2 (germline): MNHNY, SVGAGI (reference sequence). The CDR3 is 15 residues long.

The genes are TRBV14 and TRBJ2-1; the match to TRBD2 covers 12 bases. Germline CDR1 is SGHDN and CDR2 is FVKESK. V was clipped by 1 base and J by 14 bases; unmatched bases: 15. The CDR3 is made up of 17 amino acids. CDR3 bases: TGTGCCAGCAGCCAAGTTCGTAGTGGTGCTAGCGGGGGGGCCGAGTTCTTC. It yields the protein CASSQVRSGASGGAEFF.

V and J are TRBV6-1 and TRBJ1-2; D is perhaps TRBD1 (6 bases). From germline, CDR1 is MNHNS and CDR2 SASEGT. The CDR3 runs 15 residues. V was shortened by 4 bases and J by 4 bases, with 16 bases between the two germline ends. In DNA form, the CDR3 reads TGTGCCAGCAGTGGTAATTACAGGGTAGCCTATGGCTACACCTTC. Its protein is CASSGNYRVAYGYTF.

V is TRBV6-5 and J is TRBJ2-2; D may be TRBD1 (6 bases). Trimming shortened V by 6 bases and J by 1 base, and 9 bases separated the two germline ends. This CDR3 contains 14 residues. Germline-derived CDR1 and CDR2 are MNHEY and SVGAGI. The CDR3, as DNA: TGTGCCAGCAGCCCGACAGGGAACACCGGGGAGCTGTTTTTT. It codes for CASSPTGNTGELFF.

J is TRBJ2-2 and V is TRBV7-9, with TRBD1 matching 8 bases. This CDR3 has 19 residues. Germline loops: CDR1 SEHNR, CDR2 FQNEAQ (reference sequence). Trimming cost V 7 bases and J 5 bases; bases outside gene matches: 21. CDR3 nucleotide sequence: TGTGCCAGCAAACAAGTCGTCCTCAGACAGGGGAAAAATACCGGGGAGCTGTTTTTT. Translation gives CASKQVVLRQGKNTGELFF.

This chain connects TRBV19 to TRBJ2-5; 8 bases match TRBD2. Germline CDR1 is LNHDA and CDR2 is SQIVND (reference sequence). After removal of 6 bases from V and 5 bases from J, the junction contained 2 bases not matched to a gene. This CDR3 is built from 12 residues. CDR3 amino acids: CASRLAGETQYF. The CDR3 bases are TGTGCCAGTAGATTAGCGGGGGAGACCCAGTACTTC. Using reference TRBV19 and TRBJ2-5 for the parts outside the CDR3, the full variable domain is DGGITQSPKYLFRKEGQNVTLSCEQNLNHDAMYWYRQDPGQGLRLIYYSQIVNDFQKGDIAEGYSVSREKKESFPLTVTSAQKNPTAFYLCASRLAGETQYFGPGTRLLVL.

This chain links TRBV4-3 with TRBJ2-3; the match to TRBD2 covers 16 bases. This CDR3 has 18 amino acids. Trimming removed 1 base from V and 8 bases from J; junction bases left unmatched: 9. Germline V gene data show CDR1 as LGHNA and CDR2 as YSLEER. The CDR3 nucleotides are TGCGCCAGCAGCCAAGGGCCCGGGACTAGCGGGGGGGCCAGTACGCAGTATTTT. Protein product: CASSQGPGTSGGASTQYF.

The genes are TRBV6-1 and TRBJ2-5, with 9 bases matching TRBD2. Unmatched junction bases numbered 11, after V lost 7 bases and J lost 5 bases. The CDR3 loop spans 15 amino acids. Germline CDR1 is MNHNS and CDR2 is SASEGT. CDR3 loop: CASKMVGLARETQYF. The DNA of the CDR3 is TGTGCCAGCAAAATGGTAGGACTAGCGCGGGAGACCCAGTACTTC.

This sequence joins TRBV28 and TRBJ1-3; 7 nucleotides line up with TRBD1. The CDR3 has 13 residues. Germline CDR1 is MDHEN and CDR2 is SYDVKM. V gave up 2 bases and J gave up 8 bases; unmatched junction bases: 3. CDR3 sequence (DNA): TGTGCCAGCAGTTTACCCAGGGGGGACACCATATATTTT. This sequence encodes CASSLPRGDTIYF.

This clone has only one observation. The rearrangement links TRBV5-1 to TRBJ2-5, with 8 bases aligning to TRBD2. J was trimmed by 0 bases and V by 0 bases; bases with no gene match: 10. CDR1 is SGHRS, CDR2 YFSETQ, per germline. CDR3 length equals 18 residues. This CDR3 reads CASSLGGGAGVDQETQYF. CDR3 bases: TGCGCCAGCAGCTTGGGTGGGGGAGCGGGGGTCGACCAAGAGACCCAGTACTTC.

With regard to this clone: At one boundary the junction diverges from the germline segment, which might be a read error. This chain joins TRBV7-7 and TRBJ2-5; no clear D gene. CDR3 size: 12 residues. Germline CDR1 reads SSHAT; CDR2 reads FNYEAQ (reference sequence). The CDR3 protein is CASSSGSQTQYF. The CDR3, as DNA: TGTGCTAGCAGCTCAGGAAGCCAGACCCAGTACTTC.